Here is one T cell receptor (beta chain) with its context. Its antigen is unknown. PCR was performed using 60 Vbeta and 13 Jbeta primers. Profiled with immunoSEQ multiplex PCR; TCRdb holds only in-frame clones, not every one. This sample yields 150,000 to 200,000 clones, of which roughly four fifths are seen a single time; around 0.75% belongs to the top ten. This entry comes from a study of cytomegalovirus exposure and HLA in healthy donors. General study points: For most subjects, TCR beta sequences were reported to predict HLA-A and HLA-B alleles with accuracy. The study put 150 to 200 TCR beta chains on its list as cytomegalovirus-associated.

CDR3 length equals 16 residues. CDR1 is LNHDA, CDR2 SQIVND, per germline (reference sequence). The V end lost 3 bases, the J end lost 11 bases, and 20 bases lay between the germline ends. The chain couples TRBV19 to TRBJ1-6; D not certain. The sequence derives from a woman younger than 30 in good health and CMV-seronegative. Sequenced sample: PBMCs. In DNA, the CDR3 is TGTGCCAGTAGTATTTTCAGGACCCCTGGAGGCCCACCCCTCCACTTT. Amino acid sequence: CASSIFRTPGGPPLHF.